This TCR beta chain was recovered during a study of cytomegalovirus exposure and HLA in healthy donors. About the research overall: As released early, the data held roughly 85 million unique TCRs from HLA-typed donors. Points from the study as a whole: In a later analysis, V- and J-gene trimming of beta chains associated with a DCLRE1C missense variant, replicated independently. An analysis that came later showed most CMV-associated TCR beta chains appearing HLA-restricted. The study found most TCR sequences rare, yet found some public TCRs in many donors.

This CDR3 comprises 13 residues. Between the trimmed V and J ends, which lost 3 bases and 5 bases, there was a span of 9 bases. Per germline, CDR1 SGDLS and CDR2 YYNGEE. A remark on this clone: Its antigen is unknown.

60 Vbeta and 13 Jbeta primers were used in PCR. Using immunoSEQ multiplex PCR, the repertoire was profiled, and TCRdb retains in-frame clones only, with some absent. The table includes 90,000 to 130,000 clones, nearly 75% detected once. The rearrangement links TRBV9 to TRBJ1-3; no clear D. This TCR derives from a man younger than 45 in good health and CMV-seropositive. The sequenced material came from PBMCs. CDR3 coding DNA: TGTGCCAGCAGCGCCCTCACTCGAAACACCATATATTTT. Encoded protein: CASSALTRNTIYF.